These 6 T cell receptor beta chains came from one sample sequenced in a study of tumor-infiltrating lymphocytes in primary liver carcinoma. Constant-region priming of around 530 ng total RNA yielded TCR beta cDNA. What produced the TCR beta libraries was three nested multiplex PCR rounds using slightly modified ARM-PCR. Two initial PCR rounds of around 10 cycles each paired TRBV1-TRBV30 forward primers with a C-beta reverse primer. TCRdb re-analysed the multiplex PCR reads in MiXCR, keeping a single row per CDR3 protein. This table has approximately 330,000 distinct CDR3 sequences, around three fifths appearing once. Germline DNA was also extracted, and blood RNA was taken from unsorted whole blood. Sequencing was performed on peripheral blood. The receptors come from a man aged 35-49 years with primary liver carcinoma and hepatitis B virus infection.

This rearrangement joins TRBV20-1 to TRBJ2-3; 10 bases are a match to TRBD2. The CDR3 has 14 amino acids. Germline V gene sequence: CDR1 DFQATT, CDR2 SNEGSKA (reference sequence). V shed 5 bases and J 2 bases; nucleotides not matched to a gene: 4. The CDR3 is CSARTSGYTDTQYF. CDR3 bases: TGCAGTGCTCGGACTAGCGGATACACAGATACGCAGTATTTT.

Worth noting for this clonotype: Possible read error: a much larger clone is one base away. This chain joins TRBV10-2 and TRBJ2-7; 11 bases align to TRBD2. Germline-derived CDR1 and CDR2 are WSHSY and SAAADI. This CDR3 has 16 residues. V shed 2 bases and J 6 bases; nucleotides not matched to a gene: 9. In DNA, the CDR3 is TGCGCCAGCAGTGAGGTTAGCGGGAGGGCCGCCGTCGAGCAGTACTTC. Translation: CASSEVSGRAAVEQYF.

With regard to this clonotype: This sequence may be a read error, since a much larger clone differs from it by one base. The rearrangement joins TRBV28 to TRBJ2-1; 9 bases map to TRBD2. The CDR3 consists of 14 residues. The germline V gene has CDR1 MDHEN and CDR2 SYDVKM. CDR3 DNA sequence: TGTGCCGGCAGCCTAGCGGGGATGTACAATGAGCAGTTCTTC. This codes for CAGSLAGMYNEQFF.

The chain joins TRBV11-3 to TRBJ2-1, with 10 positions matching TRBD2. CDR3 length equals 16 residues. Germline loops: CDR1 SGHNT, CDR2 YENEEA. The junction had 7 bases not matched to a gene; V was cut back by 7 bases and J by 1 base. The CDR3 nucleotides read TGTGCCAGCAACACAGAGACTAGCGGGTCCTACAATGAGCAGTTCTTC. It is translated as CASNTETSGSYNEQFF.

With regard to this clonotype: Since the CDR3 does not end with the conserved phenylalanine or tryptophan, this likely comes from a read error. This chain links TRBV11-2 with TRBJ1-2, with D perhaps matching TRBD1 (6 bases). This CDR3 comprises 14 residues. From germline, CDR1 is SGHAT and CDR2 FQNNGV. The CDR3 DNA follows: TGTGCTACCAGCTTAGATGGGGGCCGATATGGCTACACCCTC. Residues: CATSLDGGRYGYTL.

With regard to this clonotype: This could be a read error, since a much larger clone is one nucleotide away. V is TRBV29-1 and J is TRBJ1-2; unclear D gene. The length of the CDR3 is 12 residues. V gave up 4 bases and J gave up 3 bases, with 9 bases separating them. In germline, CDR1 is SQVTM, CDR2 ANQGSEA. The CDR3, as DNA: TGCAGCGTTGTCGAAGCCCACTATGGCTACACCTTC. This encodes CSVVEAHYGYTF. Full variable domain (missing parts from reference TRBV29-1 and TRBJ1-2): SAVISQKPSRDICQRGTSLTIQCQVDSQVTMMFWYRQQPGQSLTLIATANQGSEATYESGFVIDKFPISRPNLTFSTLTVSNMSPEDSSIYLCSVVEAHYGYTFGSGTRLTVV.